This is a list of T cell receptor beta chains from one sample in a study of T cells after posttransplantation cyclophosphamide. The protocol was immunoSEQ multiplex PCR, while the TCRdb copy is restricted to in-frame clones and leaves out a portion. The sample has 6,500 to 8,000 clones; around 72% are singletons. Specimen: memory CD4+ T cells sorted from blood. The origin of the receptors is a woman in her fifties or sixties in good health and a related stem cell transplant donor. Each CDR3 is given with its conserved first and last residue. Fields, in order: J gene, D gene, clone size, V gene, CDR3 protein, CDR3 DNA. D genes are given only for firm matches. The size entry is marked missing in some rows and otherwise reads once, few, many or a size class.

j_gene: TRBJ1-4; d_gene: .; abundance: few; v_gene: TRBV28; CDR3aa: CASSSPLGTNEKLFF; CDR3nt: TGTGCCAGCAGTTCCCCCCTCGGAACTAATGAAAAACTGTTTTTT
j_gene: TRBJ2-5; d_gene: TRBD2; abundance: .; v_gene: TRBV27; CDR3aa: CASTSPGGGIETQYF; CDR3nt: TGTGCCAGCACTTCTCCCGGGGGGGGAATTGAGACCCAGTACTTC
j_gene: TRBJ2-5; d_gene: .; abundance: once; v_gene: TRBV7-8; CDR3aa: CASRTRGRGETQYF; CDR3nt: TGTGCCAGCAGGACCCGCGGGCGGGGAGAGACCCAGTACTTC
j_gene: TRBJ2-3; d_gene: .; abundance: .; v_gene: TRBV5-4; CDR3aa: CASSSPAGMSADTQYF; CDR3nt: TGTGCCAGCAGCTCCCCCGCGGGGATGTCGGCAGATACGCAGTATTTT
j_gene: TRBJ1-1; d_gene: .; abundance: .; v_gene: TRBV29-1; CDR3aa: CSVNRQGSYTEAFF; CDR3nt: TGCAGCGTCAACAGGCAGGGGTCTTACACTGAAGCTTTCTTT
j_gene: TRBJ2-1; d_gene: .; abundance: once; v_gene: TRBV16; CDR3aa: CASSHLGRIASYNEQFF; CDR3nt: TGTGCCAGCAGCCACCTGGGGCGAATCGCCTCCTACAATGAGCAGTTCTTC
j_gene: TRBJ1-1; d_gene: .; abundance: few; v_gene: TRBV7-2; CDR3aa: CASSLVYRNTEAFF; CDR3nt: TGTGCCAGCAGCTTAGTATACAGGAACACTGAAGCTTTCTTT
j_gene: TRBJ2-3; d_gene: .; abundance: .; v_gene: TRBV5-1; CDR3aa: CASRRGTTDTQYF; CDR3nt: TGCGCCAGCAGACGCGGGACCACAGATACGCAGTATTTT
j_gene: TRBJ1-2; d_gene: .; abundance: .; v_gene: TRBV7-2; CDR3aa: CASSRVGGAANYGYTF; CDR3nt: TGTGCCAGCAGCCGCGTAGGGGGGGCCGCAAACTATGGCTACACCTTC
j_gene: TRBJ2-7; d_gene: TRBD2; abundance: .; v_gene: TRBV10-3; CDR3aa: CATVLTPSGPYEQYF; CDR3nt: TGTGCCACCGTGTTAACCCCTAGCGGTCCATACGAGCAGTACTTC
j_gene: TRBJ1-5; d_gene: .; abundance: .; v_gene: TRBV15; CDR3aa: CATSRDRGNSNQPQHF; CDR3nt: TGTGCCACCAGCAGAGATCGGGGGAATAGCAATCAGCCCCAGCATTTT
j_gene: TRBJ2-3; d_gene: TRBD2; abundance: few; v_gene: TRBV6-1; CDR3aa: CASSVTSGRRHTQYF; CDR3nt: TGTGCCAGCAGTGTGACTAGCGGGAGGCGACATACGCAGTATTTT
j_gene: TRBJ2-7; d_gene: TRBD1; abundance: .; v_gene: TRBV10-3; CDR3aa: CAISEGYDRALKEQYF; CDR3nt: TGTGCCATCAGTGAGGGATACGACAGGGCTCTAAAGGAGCAGTACTTC
j_gene: TRBJ1-2; d_gene: TRBD1; abundance: .; v_gene: TRBV6-1; CDR3aa: CASSHRGEGYGYTF; CDR3nt: TGTGCCAGCAGTCACAGGGGAGAAGGGTATGGCTACACCTTC
j_gene: TRBJ2-7; d_gene: TRBD1; abundance: .; v_gene: TRBV4-2; CDR3aa: CASSQDRGLRGEQYF; CDR3nt: TGTGCCAGCAGCCAAGACAGGGGGCTAAGGGGGGAGCAGTACTTC
j_gene: TRBJ1-2; d_gene: TRBD1; abundance: .; v_gene: TRBV5-1; CDR3aa: CASSRGDRDNYGYTF; CDR3nt: TGCGCCAGCAGCCGGGGCGACAGGGATAACTATGGCTACACCTTC